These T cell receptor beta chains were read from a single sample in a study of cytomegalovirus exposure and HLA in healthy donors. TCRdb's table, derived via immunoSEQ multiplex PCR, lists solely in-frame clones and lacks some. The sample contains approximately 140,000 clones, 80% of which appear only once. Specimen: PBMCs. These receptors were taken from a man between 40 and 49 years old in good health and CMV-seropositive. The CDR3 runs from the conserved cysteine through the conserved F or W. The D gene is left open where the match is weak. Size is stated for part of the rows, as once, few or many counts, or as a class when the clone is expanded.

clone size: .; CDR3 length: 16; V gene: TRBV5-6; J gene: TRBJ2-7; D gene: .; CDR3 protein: CASSPRYTYRSYEQYF; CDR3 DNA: TGTGCCAGCAGCCCCCGATACACATACCGGAGTTACGAGCAGTACTTC
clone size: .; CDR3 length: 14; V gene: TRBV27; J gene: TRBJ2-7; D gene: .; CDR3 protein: CASSSAGARAEQYF; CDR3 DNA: TGTGCCAGCAGTTCGGCAGGGGCGAGGGCAGAGCAGTACTTC
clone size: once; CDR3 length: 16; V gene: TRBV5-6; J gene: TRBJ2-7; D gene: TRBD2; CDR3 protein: CASSLTRGGREYEQYF; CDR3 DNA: TGTGCCAGCAGTTTAACCCGGGGGGGGCGCGAGTACGAGCAGTACTTC
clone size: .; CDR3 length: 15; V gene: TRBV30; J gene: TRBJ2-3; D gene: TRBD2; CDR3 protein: CAWSPSGRFTDTQYF; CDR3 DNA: TGTGCCTGGAGTCCTAGCGGGAGGTTTACAGATACGCAGTATTTT
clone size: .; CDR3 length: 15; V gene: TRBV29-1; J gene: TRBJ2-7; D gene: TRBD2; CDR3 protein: CSVEDGASGTYEQYF; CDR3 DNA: TGCAGCGTTGAAGATGGGGCTAGCGGGACCTACGAGCAGTACTTC
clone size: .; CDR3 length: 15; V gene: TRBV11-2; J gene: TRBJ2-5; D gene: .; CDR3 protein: CASSLETGGWETQYF; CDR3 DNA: TGTGCCAGCAGCTTAGAAACGGGGGGCTGGGAGACCCAGTACTTC
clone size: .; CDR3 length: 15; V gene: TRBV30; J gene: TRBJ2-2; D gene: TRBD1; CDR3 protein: CAWFPGTVNTGELFF; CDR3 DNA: TGTGCCTGGTTCCCTGGGACAGTGAACACCGGGGAGCTGTTTTTT
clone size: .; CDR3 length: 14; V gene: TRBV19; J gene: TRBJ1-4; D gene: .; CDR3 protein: CASTRAGANEKLFF; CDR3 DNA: TGTGCCAGTACCCGGGCGGGGGCTAATGAAAAACTGTTTTTT
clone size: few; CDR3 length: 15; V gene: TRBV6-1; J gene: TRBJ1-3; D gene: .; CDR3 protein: CASSGETNSGNTIYF; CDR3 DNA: TGTGCCAGCAGTGGGGAGACAAACTCTGGAAACACCATATATTTT
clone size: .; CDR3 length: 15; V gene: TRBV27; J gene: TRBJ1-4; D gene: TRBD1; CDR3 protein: CASSSTGPTNEKLFF; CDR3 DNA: TGTGCCAGCAGTTCGACAGGGCCCACTAATGAAAAACTGTTTTTT
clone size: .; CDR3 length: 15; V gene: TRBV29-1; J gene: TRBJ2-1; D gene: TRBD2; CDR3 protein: CSVEKRGGSYNEQFF; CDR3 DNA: TGCAGCGTGGAAAAGCGGGGGGGCTCCTACAATGAGCAGTTCTTC
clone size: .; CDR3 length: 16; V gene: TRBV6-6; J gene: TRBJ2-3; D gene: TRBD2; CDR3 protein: CASTPRGVGGSDTQYF; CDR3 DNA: TGTGCCAGCACTCCTCGGGGGGTGGGGGGGTCAGATACGCAGTATTTT
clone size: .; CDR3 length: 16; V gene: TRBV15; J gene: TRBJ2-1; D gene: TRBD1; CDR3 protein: CATSGFGQGADNEQFF; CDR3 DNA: TGTGCCACCAGCGGGTTTGGACAGGGGGCTGACAATGAGCAGTTCTTC
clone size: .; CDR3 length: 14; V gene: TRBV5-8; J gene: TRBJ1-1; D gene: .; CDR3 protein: CASSLGTVNTEAFF; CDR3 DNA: TGTGCCAGCAGCTTGGGGACAGTGAACACTGAAGCTTTCTTT
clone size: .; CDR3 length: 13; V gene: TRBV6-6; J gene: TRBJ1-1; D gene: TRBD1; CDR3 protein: CASREGADTEAFF; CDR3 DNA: TGTGCCAGCAGGGAGGGGGCGGACACTGAAGCTTTCTTT
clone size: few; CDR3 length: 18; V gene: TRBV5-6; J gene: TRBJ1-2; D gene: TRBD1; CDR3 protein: CASSRVRDRGRRGYGYTF; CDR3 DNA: TGTGCCAGCAGCCGAGTGAGGGACAGGGGGCGCCGGGGCTATGGCTACACCTTC
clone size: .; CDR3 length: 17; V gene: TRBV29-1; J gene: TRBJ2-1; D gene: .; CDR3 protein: CSVDSGRWGRTRDEQFF; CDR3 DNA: TGCAGCGTTGATTCGGGTAGGTGGGGGAGGACCCGCGATGAGCAGTTCTTC
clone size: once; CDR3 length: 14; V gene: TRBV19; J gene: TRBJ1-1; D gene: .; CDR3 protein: CASRYLGVNTEAFF; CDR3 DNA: TGTGCCAGTAGGTATTTAGGAGTGAACACTGAAGCTTTCTTT
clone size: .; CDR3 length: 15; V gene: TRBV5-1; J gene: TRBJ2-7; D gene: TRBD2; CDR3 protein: CASSRGGRESYEQYF; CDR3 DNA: TGCGCCAGCAGCCGGGGGGGCAGGGAAAGCTACGAGCAGTACTTC
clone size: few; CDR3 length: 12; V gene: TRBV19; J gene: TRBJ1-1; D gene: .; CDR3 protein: CASSIRGTEAFF; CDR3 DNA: TGTGCCAGTAGTATCCGGGGAACTGAAGCTTTCTTT
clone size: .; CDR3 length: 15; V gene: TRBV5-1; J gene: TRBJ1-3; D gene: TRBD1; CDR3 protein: CASSLGQGAGNTIYF; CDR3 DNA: TGCGCCAGCAGCTTGGGACAGGGGGCTGGAAACACCATATATTTT
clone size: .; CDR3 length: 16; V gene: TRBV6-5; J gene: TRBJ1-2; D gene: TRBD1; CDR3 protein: CASSYNRGLANYGYTF; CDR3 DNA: TGTGCCAGCAGTTACAACAGGGGCTTAGCTAACTATGGCTACACCTTC
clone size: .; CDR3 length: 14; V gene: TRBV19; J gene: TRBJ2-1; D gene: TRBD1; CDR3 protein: CASSGQAEDNEQFF; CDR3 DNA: TGTGCCAGTAGTGGACAGGCTGAAGACAATGAGCAGTTCTTC
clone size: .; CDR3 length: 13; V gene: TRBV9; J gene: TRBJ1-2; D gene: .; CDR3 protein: CASSPGHNYGYTF; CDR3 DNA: TGTGCCAGCAGCCCCGGACATAACTATGGCTACACCTTC
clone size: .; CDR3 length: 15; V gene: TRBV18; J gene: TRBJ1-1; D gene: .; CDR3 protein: CASSPLDSLNTEAFF; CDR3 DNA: TGTGCCAGCTCACCCCTGGACAGCCTAAACACTGAAGCTTTCTTT
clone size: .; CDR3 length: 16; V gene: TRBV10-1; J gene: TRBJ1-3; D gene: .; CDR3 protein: CASSESSGASGNTIYF; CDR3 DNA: TGCGCCAGCAGTGAGTCGTCTGGGGCCTCTGGAAACACCATATATTTT
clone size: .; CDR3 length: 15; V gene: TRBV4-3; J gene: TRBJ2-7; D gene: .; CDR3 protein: CASSQVQGGSYEQYF; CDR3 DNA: TGCGCCAGCAGCCAAGTACAGGGGGGGTCCTACGAGCAGTACTTC
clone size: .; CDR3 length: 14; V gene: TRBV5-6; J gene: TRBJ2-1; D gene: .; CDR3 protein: CASSLRVSYNEQFF; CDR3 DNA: TGTGCCAGCAGCTTGCGGGTCTCCTACAATGAGCAGTTCTTC
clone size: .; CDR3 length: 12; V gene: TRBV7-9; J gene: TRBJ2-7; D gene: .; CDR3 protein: CASSRTFNEQYF; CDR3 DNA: TGTGCCAGCAGCCGGACTTTCAACGAGCAGTACTTC
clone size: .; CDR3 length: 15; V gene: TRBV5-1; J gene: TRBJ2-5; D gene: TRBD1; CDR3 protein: CASTNRDRDRETQYF; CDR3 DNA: TGCGCCAGTACAAACCGGGACAGGGATAGGGAGACCCAGTACTTC
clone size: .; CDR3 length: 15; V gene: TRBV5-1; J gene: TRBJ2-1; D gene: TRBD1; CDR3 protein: CASSDRGSSYNEQFF; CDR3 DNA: TGCGCCAGCAGTGACAGGGGGAGCTCCTACAATGAGCAGTTCTTC
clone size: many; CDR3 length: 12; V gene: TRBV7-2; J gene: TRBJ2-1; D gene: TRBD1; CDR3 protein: CASTTGVYEQFF; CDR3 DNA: TGTGCCAGCACGACAGGGGTGTATGAGCAGTTCTTC
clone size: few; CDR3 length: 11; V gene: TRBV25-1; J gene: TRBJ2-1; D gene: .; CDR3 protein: CASSGGGEQFF; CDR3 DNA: TGTGCCAGCAGTGGAGGGGGTGAGCAGTTCTTC
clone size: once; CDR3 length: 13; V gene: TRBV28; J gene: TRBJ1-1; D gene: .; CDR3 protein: CASSLFGGTEAFF; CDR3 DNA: TGTGCCAGCAGTTTATTCGGGGGGACTGAAGCTTTCTTT
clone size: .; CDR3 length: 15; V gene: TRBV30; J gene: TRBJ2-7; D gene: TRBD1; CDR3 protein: CAWSVASWTGGEQYF; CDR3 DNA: TGTGCCTGGAGTGTAGCCTCCTGGACAGGGGGAGAGCAGTACTTC
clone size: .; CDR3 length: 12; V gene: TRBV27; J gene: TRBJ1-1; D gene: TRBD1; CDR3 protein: CASSPRGTEAFF; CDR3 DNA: TGTGCCAGCAGCCCCAGGGGGACTGAAGCTTTCTTT
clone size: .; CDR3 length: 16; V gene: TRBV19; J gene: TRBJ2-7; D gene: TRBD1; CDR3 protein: CASSRTRTGGTDEQYF; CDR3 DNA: TGTGCCAGTAGTAGAACCCGGACAGGGGGCACGGACGAGCAGTACTTC
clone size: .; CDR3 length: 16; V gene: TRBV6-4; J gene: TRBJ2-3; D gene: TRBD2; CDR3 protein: CASSDKASGATDTQYF; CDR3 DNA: TGTGCCAGCAGTGACAAGGCTAGCGGGGCCACAGATACGCAGTATTTT
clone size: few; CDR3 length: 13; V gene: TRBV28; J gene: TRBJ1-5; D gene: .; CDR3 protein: CASSWSGNQPQHF; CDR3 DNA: TGTGCCAGCAGTTGGTCAGGGAATCAGCCCCAGCATTTT
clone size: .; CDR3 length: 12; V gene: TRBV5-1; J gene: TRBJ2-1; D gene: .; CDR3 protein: CASSLTTGEQFF; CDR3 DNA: TGCGCCAGCAGCCTGACGACGGGGGAGCAGTTCTTC
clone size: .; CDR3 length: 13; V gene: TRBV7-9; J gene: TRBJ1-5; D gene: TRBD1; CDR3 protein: CASRADRDQPQHF; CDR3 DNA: TGTGCCAGCAGGGCTGACAGGGATCAGCCCCAGCATTTT
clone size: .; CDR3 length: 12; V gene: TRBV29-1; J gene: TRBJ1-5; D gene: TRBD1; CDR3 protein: CSAGQGGQPQHF; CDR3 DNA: TGCAGCGCCGGACAGGGGGGCCAGCCCCAGCATTTT
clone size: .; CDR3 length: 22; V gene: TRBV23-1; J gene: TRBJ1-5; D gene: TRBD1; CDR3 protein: CASSQSEKRTGGRSVSNQPQHF; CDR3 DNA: TGCGCCAGCAGTCAATCGGAGAAAAGGACAGGGGGGCGGAGTGTAAGCAATCAGCCCCAGCATTTT
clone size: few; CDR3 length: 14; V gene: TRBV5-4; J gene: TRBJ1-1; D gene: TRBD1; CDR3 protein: CASSLFPGGTEAFF; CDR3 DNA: TGTGCCAGCAGCTTGTTTCCAGGGGGCACTGAAGCTTTCTTT
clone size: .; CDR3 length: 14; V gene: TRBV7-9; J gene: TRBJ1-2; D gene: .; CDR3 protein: CASSAGLTNYGYTF; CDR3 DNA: TGTGCCAGCAGCGCGGGACTGACTAACTATGGCTACACCTTC
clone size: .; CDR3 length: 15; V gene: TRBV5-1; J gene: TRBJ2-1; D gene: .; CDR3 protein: CASSLRGSPYNEQFF; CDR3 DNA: TGCGCCAGCAGCTTGAGAGGGAGCCCCTACAATGAGCAGTTCTTC
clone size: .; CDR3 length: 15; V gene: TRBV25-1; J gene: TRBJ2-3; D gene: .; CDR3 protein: CASSESRDITDTQYF; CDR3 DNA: TGTGCCAGCAGTGAATCAAGGGACATCACAGATACGCAGTATTTT
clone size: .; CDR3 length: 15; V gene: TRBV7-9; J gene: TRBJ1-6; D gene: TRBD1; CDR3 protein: CASSPNRGPDSPLHF; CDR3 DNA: TGTGCCAGCAGCCCGAACAGGGGACCCGATTCACCCCTCCACTTT
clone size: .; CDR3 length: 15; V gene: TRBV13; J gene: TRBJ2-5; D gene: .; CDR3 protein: CASSLGPKGKETQYF; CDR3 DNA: TGTGCCAGCAGCTTAGGCCCTAAGGGGAAAGAGACCCAGTACTTC
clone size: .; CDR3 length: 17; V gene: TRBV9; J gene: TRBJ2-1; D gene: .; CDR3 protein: CASSVRPRGQSYNEQFF; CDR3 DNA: TGTGCCAGCAGCGTAAGGCCACGAGGACAGTCCTACAATGAGCAGTTCTTC
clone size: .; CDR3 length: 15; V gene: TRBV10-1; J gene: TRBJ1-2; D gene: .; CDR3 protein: CASSEYKRGVYGYTF; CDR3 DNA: TGCGCCAGCAGTGAATATAAGCGCGGGGTCTATGGCTACACCTTC
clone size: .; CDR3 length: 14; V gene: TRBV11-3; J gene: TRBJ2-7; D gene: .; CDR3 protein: CASSLEAGTYEQYF; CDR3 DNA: TGTGCCAGCAGCTTAGAGGCAGGAACCTACGAGCAGTACTTC
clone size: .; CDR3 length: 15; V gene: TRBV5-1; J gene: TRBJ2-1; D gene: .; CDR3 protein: CASSLVKGDRNEQFF; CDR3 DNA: TGCGCCAGCAGCTTGGTCAAGGGGGATCGCAATGAGCAGTTCTTC
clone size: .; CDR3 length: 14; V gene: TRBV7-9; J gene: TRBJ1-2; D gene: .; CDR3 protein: CASTSGGFGYGYTF; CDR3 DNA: TGTGCCAGCACCAGTGGAGGGTTTGGCTATGGCTACACCTTC